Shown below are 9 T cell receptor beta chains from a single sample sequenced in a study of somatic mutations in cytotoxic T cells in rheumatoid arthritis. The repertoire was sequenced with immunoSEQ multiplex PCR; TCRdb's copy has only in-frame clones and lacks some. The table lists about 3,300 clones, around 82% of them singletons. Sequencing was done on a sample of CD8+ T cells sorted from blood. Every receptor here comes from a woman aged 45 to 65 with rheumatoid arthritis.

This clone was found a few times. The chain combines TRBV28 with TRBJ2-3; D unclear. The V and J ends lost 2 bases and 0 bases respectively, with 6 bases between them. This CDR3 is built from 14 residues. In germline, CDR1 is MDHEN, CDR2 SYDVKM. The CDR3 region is CASSLSESTDTQYF. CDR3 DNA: TGTGCCAGCAGTTTAAGCGAGAGCACAGATACGCAGTATTTT.

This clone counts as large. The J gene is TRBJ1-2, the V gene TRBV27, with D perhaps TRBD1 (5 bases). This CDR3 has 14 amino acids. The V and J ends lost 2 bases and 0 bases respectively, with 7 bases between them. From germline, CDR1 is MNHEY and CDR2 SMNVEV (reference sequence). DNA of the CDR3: TGTGCCAGCAGTTTACAGGGCGCTAACTATGGCTACACCTTC. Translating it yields CASSLQGANYGYTF.

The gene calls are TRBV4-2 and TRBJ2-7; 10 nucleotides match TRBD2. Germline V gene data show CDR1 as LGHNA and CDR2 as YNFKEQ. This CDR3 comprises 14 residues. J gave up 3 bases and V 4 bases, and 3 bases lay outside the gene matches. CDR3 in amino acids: CASSLLAGDYEQYF. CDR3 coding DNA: TGTGCCAGCAGCCTCCTAGCGGGAGACTACGAGCAGTACTTC.

CDR3 sequence (DNA): TGTGCCAGCAGCTTAGCCACAGGGCCCCACGAGCAGTACTTC. Residues: CASSLATGPHEQYF. The rearrangement joins TRBV13 to TRBJ2-7; D perhaps matches TRBD1 (6 bases). The CDR3 contains 14 residues. The ends were cut back, 1 base at V and 5 bases at J, with 12 bases in the middle. CDR1 and CDR2 (germline): PRHDT, FYEKMQ (reference sequence).

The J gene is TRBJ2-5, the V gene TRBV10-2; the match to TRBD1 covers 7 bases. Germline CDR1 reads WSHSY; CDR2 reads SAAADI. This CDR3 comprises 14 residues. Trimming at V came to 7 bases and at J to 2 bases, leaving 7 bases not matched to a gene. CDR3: CASTPTGRQETQYF. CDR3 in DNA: TGCGCCAGCACCCCGACAGGGCGGCAAGAGACCCAGTACTTC.

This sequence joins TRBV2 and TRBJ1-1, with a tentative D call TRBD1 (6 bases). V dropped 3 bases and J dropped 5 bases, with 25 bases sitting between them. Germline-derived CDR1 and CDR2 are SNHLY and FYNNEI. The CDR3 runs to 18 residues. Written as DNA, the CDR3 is TGTGCCAGCAGTGATCTAGATACAGGGATTAATGAGTATACTGAAGCTTTCTTT. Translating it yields CASSDLDTGINEYTEAFF.

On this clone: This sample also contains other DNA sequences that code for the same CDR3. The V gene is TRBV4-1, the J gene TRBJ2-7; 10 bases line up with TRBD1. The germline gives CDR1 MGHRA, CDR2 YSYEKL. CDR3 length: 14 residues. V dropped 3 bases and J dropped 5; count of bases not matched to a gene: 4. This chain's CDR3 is CASSHAGTGDEQYF. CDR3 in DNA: TGCGCCAGCAGCCACGCCGGGACAGGGGACGAGCAGTACTTC.

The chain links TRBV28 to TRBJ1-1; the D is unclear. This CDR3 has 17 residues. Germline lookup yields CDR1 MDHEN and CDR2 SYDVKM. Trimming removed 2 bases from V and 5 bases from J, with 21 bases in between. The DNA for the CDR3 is TGTGCCAGCAGTTTACTCCGGGCTCCTACGCCGGGGACTGAAGCTTTCTTT. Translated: CASSLLRAPTPGTEAFF.

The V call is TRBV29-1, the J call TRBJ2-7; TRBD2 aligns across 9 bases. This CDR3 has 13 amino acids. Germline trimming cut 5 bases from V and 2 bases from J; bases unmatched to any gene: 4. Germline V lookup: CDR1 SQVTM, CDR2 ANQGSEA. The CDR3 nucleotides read TGCAGCGTTATTAGCGGGAGCACCTACGAGCAGTACTTC. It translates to CSVISGSTYEQYF.